This TCR beta chain was captured in a study of Graves' ophthalmopathy and Graves' hyperthyroidism. Findings of the study overall: Using a 13-signature model, the authors split ophthalmopathy from stable hyperthyroidism, with roughly 90% sensitivity and 81.08% specificity.

Amplified TCR beta CDR3 regions were obtained using RNA transcripts as template. After a first-round RT-PCR with HTBI primers, a second-round multiplex PCR was run. TCRdb passed the multiplex PCR reads through MiXCR, listing each CDR3 protein once. The top ten clones hold 11% of a sample with over a million distinct CDR3 sequences, less than 45% of them seen once. This CDR3 spans 13 amino acids. Trimming at V came to 8 bases and at J to 6 bases, leaving 8 bases not matched to a gene. Germline V gives CDR1 LGHDT, CDR2 YNNKEL (reference sequence). About this clonotype itself: Its antigen remains unidentified.

Sequencing input: peripheral blood or thyroid tissue (not recorded which). This chain uses TRBV3-1 with TRBJ2-5, with 8 bases aligning to TRBD1. This sequence originates from an adult man with Graves' hyperthyroidism. CDR3 DNA sequence: TGTGCCAGCTCCATGGGACAGGACCAGACCCAGTACTTC. It is translated as CASSMGQDQTQYF.